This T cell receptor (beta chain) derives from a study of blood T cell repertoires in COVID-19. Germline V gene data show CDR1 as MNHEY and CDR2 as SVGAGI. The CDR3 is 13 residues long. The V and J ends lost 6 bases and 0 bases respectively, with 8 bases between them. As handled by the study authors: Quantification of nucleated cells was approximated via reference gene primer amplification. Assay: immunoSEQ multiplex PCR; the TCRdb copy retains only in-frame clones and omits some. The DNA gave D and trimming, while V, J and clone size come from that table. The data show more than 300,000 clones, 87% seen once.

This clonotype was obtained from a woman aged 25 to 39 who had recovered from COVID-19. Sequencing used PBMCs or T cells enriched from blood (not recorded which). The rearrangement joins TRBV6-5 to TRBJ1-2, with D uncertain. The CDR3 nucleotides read TGTGCCAGCAGAGAGTCCCCTAACTATGGCTACACCTTC. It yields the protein CASRESPNYGYTF.